This TCR beta chain was sequenced for a study of cytomegalovirus exposure and HLA in healthy donors. Concerning this clone itself: Its target is not known.

Study-level findings and limits: Reportedly, diagnosis of cytomegalovirus status by the classifier showed high specificity and sensitivity.

These donors, healthy bone marrow donors, were studied. In the PCR, 60 Vbeta and 13 Jbeta primers were used. This table comes from immunoSEQ multiplex PCR, and its TCRdb copy is limited to in-frame clones, with some not included. The sample yields under 200,000 clones, 65% to 85% seen once. CDR3 length equals 16 residues. Germline CDR1 MGHDK, CDR2 SYGVNS. With 1 base clipped from V and 4 bases from J, the junction kept 6 bases outside the gene matches. The gene calls are TRBV25-1 and TRBJ2-3; TRBD2 matches at 9 bases. This TCR derives from a male donor in good health and CMV-seropositive. Sequencing was performed on PBMCs. This chain's CDR3 is CASSEFQREAADTQYF. Here the CDR3 DNA reads TGTGCCAGCAGTGAATTCCAGCGGGAGGCCGCAGATACGCAGTATTTT.